The 5 T cell receptor beta chains below all came from one sample that was sequenced in a study of T cells after somatic rescue of genetic block. Sequencing was performed with immunoSEQ multiplex PCR; in TCRdb, only in-frame clones are kept and a portion is missing. Seen here are 68,000 or so clones, roughly 92% observed once, and the top ten hold about 2.7%. The sample was peripheral blood mononuclear cells (PBMCs). The source of these receptors is a man aged 40-49 years.

This chain links TRBV5-1 with TRBJ2-5; D may be TRBD1 (5 bases). Germline CDR1 SGHRS, CDR2 YFSETQ. Trimming took 6 bases from V and 3 from J, leaving 12 bases between them. This CDR3 spans 13 amino acids. This CDR3 is CASTPGREETQYF. For the CDR3, the DNA is TGCGCCAGCACCCCGGGCAGGGAAGAGACCCAGTACTTC.

The chain carries TRBV28 and TRBJ1-5; D possibly corresponds to TRBD1 (6 bases). Deletions cut 6 bases from V and 3 bases from J, with 15 bases between. The CDR3 contains 15 residues. CDR1 MDHEN and CDR2 SYDVKM come from the germline V gene. The chain's CDR3 is CASRGGGLLNQPQHF. In DNA form, the CDR3 reads TGTGCCAGCAGAGGGGGGGGGCTTCTCAATCAGCCCCAGCATTTT.

This clone was counted a few times. The V and J genes are TRBV4-1 and TRBJ1-1; 9 nucleotides agree with TRBD1. J lost 4 bases, V lost 3 bases, and 6 bases had no gene match. This CDR3 region has 15 residues. Per germline, CDR1 MGHRA and CDR2 YSYEKL. The CDR3 nucleotides read TGCGCCAGCAGCCACTCCGGGACAGGGACCACTGAAGCTTTCTTT. The encoded protein is CASSHSGTGTTEAFF.

CDR3 sequence reads: CASSDPPGQRGETQYF. Here the CDR3 DNA reads TGTGCCAGCAGTGACCCTCCGGGCCAAAGGGGGGAGACCCAGTACTTC. The chain combines TRBV6-1 with TRBJ2-5; weak D call: TRBD1 (6 bases). The CDR3 is made up of 16 amino acids. Trimming left V 3 bases short and J 5 bases short, with 19 bases between. Germline values: CDR1 MNHNS, CDR2 SASEGT.

This chain links TRBV4-2 with TRBJ1-1; weak D call: TRBD1 (5 bases). V lost 2 bases and J lost 1, with 14 bases in between. This CDR3 region has 16 residues. Germline values: CDR1 LGHNA, CDR2 YNFKEQ. The CDR3, as DNA: TGTGCCAGCAGCCAAATCCGCGGGACGGGGAACACTGAAGCTTTCTTT. This codes for CASSQIRGTGNTEAFF.